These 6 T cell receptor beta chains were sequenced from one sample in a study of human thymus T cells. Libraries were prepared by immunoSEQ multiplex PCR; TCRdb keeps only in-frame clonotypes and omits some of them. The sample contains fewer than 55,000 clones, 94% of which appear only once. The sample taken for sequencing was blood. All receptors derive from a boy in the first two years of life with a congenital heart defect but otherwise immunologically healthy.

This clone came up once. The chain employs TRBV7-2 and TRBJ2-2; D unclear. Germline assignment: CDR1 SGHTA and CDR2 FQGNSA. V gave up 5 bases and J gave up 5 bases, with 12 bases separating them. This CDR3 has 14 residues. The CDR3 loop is CASSHVIMTGELFF. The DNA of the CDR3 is TGTGCCAGCAGCCACGTTATAATGACCGGGGAGCTGTTTTTT.

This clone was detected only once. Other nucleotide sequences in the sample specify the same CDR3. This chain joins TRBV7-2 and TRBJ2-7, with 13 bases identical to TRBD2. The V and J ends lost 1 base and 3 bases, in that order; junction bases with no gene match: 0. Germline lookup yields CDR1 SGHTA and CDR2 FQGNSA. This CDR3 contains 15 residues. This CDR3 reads CASSLGTSGGYEQYF. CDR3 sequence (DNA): TGTGCCAGCAGCTTAGGGACTAGCGGGGGCTACGAGCAGTACTTC.

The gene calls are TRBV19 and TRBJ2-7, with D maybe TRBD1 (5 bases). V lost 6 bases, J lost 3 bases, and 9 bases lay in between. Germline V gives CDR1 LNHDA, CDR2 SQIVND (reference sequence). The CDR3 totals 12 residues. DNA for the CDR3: TGTGCCAGTAGCCTAGGGGACTACGAGCAGTACTTC. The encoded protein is CASSLGDYEQYF.

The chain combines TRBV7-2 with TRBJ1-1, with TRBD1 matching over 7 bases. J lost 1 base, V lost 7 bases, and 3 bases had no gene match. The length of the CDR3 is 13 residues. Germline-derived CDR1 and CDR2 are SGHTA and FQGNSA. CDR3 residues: CASTRQGNTEAFF. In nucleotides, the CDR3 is TGTGCCAGCACCCGACAGGGGAACACTGAAGCTTTCTTT.

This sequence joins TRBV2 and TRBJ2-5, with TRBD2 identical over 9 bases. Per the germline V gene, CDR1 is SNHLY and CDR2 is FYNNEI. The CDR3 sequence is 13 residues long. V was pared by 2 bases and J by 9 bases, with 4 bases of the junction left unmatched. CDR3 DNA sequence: TGTGCCAGCAGTGAACTGGGCGGGGGGGCCCAGTACTTC. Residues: CASSELGGGAQYF.

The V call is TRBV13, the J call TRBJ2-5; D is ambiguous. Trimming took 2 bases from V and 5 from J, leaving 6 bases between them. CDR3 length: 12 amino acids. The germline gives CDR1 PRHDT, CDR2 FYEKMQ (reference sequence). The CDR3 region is CASSLFPETQYF. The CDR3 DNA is TGTGCCAGCAGCTTATTCCCGGAGACCCAGTACTTC. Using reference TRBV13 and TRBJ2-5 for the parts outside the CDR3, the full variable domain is AAGVIQSPRHLIKEKRETATLKCYPIPRHDTVYWYQQGPGQDPQFLISFYEKMQSDKGSIPDRFSAQQFSDYHSELNMSSLELGDSALYFCASSLFPETQYFGPGTRLLVL.